This entry is about one T cell receptor (beta chain). Its cognate antigen is unknown. The data were obtained in a study of shared clonotypes between healthy human individuals. TCRdb keeps only in-frame clones here, not all; method: immunoSEQ multiplex PCR. The sample holds some 2 million clones; 85% to 95% are singletons and the top ten take 0.13%. The donor cohort consisted entirely of Caucasian adults residing in Nashville, Tennessee. Study results and limitations: Even with large depth, rarefaction showed that sorted-subset sequencing was incomplete.

Germline V gene lookup returns CDR1 MNHEY and CDR2 SMNVEV (reference sequence). The V end lost 6 bases, the J end lost 5 bases, and 13 bases lay between the germline ends. The CDR3 is 14 residues long. This chain joins TRBV27 and TRBJ1-4, with D possibly matching TRBD1 (6 bases). The receptor was derived from a man between 18 and 29 years old in good health. What was sequenced was naive CD4+ T cells sorted from blood. Described subset: CD45RA+ positively selected. The CDR3 sequence is CASREWGPNEKLFF. CDR3 DNA sequence: TGTGCCAGCAGAGAGTGGGGGCCCAATGAAAAACTGTTTTTT.